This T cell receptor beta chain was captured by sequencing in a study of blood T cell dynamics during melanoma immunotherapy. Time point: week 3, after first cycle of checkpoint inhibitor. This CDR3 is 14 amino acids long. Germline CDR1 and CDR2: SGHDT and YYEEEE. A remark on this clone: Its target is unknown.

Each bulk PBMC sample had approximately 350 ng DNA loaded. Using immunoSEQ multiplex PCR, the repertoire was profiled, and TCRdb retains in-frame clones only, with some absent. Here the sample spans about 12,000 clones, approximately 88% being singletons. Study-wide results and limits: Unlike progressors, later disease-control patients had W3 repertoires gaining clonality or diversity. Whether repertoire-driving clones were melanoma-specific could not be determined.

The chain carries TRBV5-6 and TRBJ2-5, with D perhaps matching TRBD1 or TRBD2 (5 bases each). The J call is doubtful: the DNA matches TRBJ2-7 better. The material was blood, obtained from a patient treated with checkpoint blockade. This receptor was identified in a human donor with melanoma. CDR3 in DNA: TGTGCCAGCAGCTTCTCCGGGACCACCTACGAGCAGTACTTC. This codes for CASSFSGTTYEQYF.